Listed below are T cell receptor beta chains from one sample, sequenced in a study of regulatory T cells in long-lasting Graves disease. MiXCR, run by TCRdb on the multiplex PCR reads, gives a single entry per CDR3 protein. The sample lists 450,000 to 650,000 distinct CDR3 sequences, about 16% seen once, with around 25% in the top ten. The sample was also linked to a second study, of T cells in Graves' hyperthyroidism and ophthalmopathy.

The input for sequencing was peripheral blood mononuclear cells (PBMCs), taken at new diagnosis, from a patient treated with antithyroid drugs. These receptors all stem from a woman aged 40-60 years with Graves disease. Both conserved end residues are part of each CDR3. Fields, in order: D gene, clone size, V gene, J gene, CDR3 DNA, CDR3 protein. A D gene is named only where the DNA matches it firmly. The size of a clone is reported for some rows only, either as once, few or many, or as a class for expanded clones.

TRBD1	many	TRBV12-3/TRBV12-4	TRBJ1-1	TGTGCCAGCCTCCGGACAGGGTACACTGAAGCTTTCTTT	CASLRTGYTEAFF
.	.	TRBV6-7	TRBJ2-2	TGTGCCAGCAGACCCGGGACACTTAACACCGGGGAGCTGTTTTTT	CASRPGTLNTGELFF
.	.	TRBV11-2	TRBJ1-2	TGTGCCAGCAGCAACGACCTTTATGGCTACACCTTC	CASSNDLYGYTF
.	many	TRBV30	TRBJ1-3	TGTGCCTGGAGTGTAGCAACCCACAACACCATATATTTT	CAWSVATHNTIYF
.	few	TRBV10-3	TRBJ2-5	TGTGCCATCAGTGAGGGGGGTCCCCAAGAGACCCAGTACTTC	CAISEGGPQETQYF
TRBD1	few	TRBV12-3/TRBV12-4	TRBJ2-5	TGTGCCAGCAGTATCCTGACAGGGAAAGAGACCCAGTACTTC	CASSILTGKETQYF
.	many	TRBV2	TRBJ2-1	TGTGCCAGCAACCCAGGGGATAATGAGCAGTTCTTC	CASNPGDNEQFF
TRBD1	.	TRBV6-1	TRBJ2-5	TGTGCCACTAGTACAGGGGGCGTGGAGACCCAGTACTTC	CATSTGGVETQYF
TRBD2	few	TRBV5-4	TRBJ2-5	TGTGCCAGCAGCTTTAGCGGGGGATTACAAGAGACCCAGTACTTC	CASSFSGGLQETQYF
TRBD2	many	TRBV2	TRBJ2-5	TGTGCCAGCACTCTTGACGCGGGGGGCGTTGGAGAGACCCAGTACTTC	CASTLDAGGVGETQYF
.	many	TRBV12-3/TRBV12-4	TRBJ2-2	TGTGCCAGCAGTCCCCGCCTGGGACTTCCGGGGTTACTGGACACCGGGGAGCTGTTTTTT	CASSPRLGLPGLLDTGELFF
.	.	TRBV20-1	TRBJ2-2	TGCAGTGCTAGAGATCGTCGGCAGGGAGGTACCGGGGAGCTGTTTTTT	CSARDRRQGGTGELFF
TRBD1	many	TRBV28	TRBJ1-6	TGTGCCAGCAGTGCTCCGGACAGGATTAATTCACCCCTCCACTTT	CASSAPDRINSPLHF
.	few	TRBV28	TRBJ1-4	TGTGCCAGCAGAGGGATCGTTTATGAAAAACTGTTTTTT	CASRGIVYEKLFF
.	many	TRBV6-1	TRBJ1-1	TGTGCCAGCAGTGAAGTTGAAGGGGGTGGAGGGAACACTGAAGCTTTCTTT	CASSEVEGGGGNTEAFF
TRBD2	.	TRBV20-1	TRBJ2-1	TGCAGTGCTAGAGATCCGGCGGGGGGGCCAGGTGAGCAGTTCTTC	CSARDPAGGPGEQFF
.	.	TRBV18	TRBJ1-3	TGTGCCAGCTCATCCTTTGACCCGTTAATCTCTGGAAACACCATATATTTT	CASSSFDPLISGNTIYF
TRBD2	many	TRBV2	TRBJ2-1	TGTGCCAGCAAGGTTTTAGCGGGGGTAAACAATGAGCAGTTCTTC	CASKVLAGVNNEQFF
.	many	TRBV20-1	TRBJ2-7	TGCAGTGCTCCTCAGGGCGAGGGGCAGTACTTC	CSAPQGEGQYF
.	few	TRBV19	TRBJ1-1	TGTGCCAGTAGTATAGTTGGGGATTGGAACACTGAAGCTTTCTTT	CASSIVGDWNTEAFF
TRBD1	many	TRBV3-1	TRBJ1-6	TGTGCCAGCAGTCGGAGTGGAGGACAGGGGAATTCACCCCTCCACTTT	CASSRSGGQGNSPLHF
TRBD1	few	TRBV12-5	TRBJ1-1	TGTGCTAGTGGCCCCGAGGGGGCATACACTGAAGCTTTCTTT	CASGPEGAYTEAFF
TRBD1	few	TRBV20-1	TRBJ2-1	TGCAGTGCCCTTAAAGGGCACAGGGGCTCGAATGAGCAGTTCTTC	CSALKGHRGSNEQFF
.	.	TRBV12-3/TRBV12-4	TRBJ2-2	TGTGCCAGCAGCCCCCCCGTGGGGCAATGGAACACCGGGGAGCTGTTTTTT	CASSPPVGQWNTGELFF
TRBD1	.	TRBV12-3/TRBV12-4	TRBJ2-5	TGTGCCATCAGTGAGTCGAATCAGGGGGCCCGGGAGACCCAGTACTTC	CAISESNQGARETQYF
TRBD2	many	TRBV20-1	TRBJ2-3	TGCAGTGCTAGCCGAGCGGGGGCCGCCACAGATACGCAGTATTTT	CSASRAGAATDTQYF
.	once	TRBV6-1	TRBJ2-7	TGTGCCAGCAGCCAATCGGGCAGCTACGAGCAGTACTTC	CASSQSGSYEQYF
.	many	TRBV18	TRBJ2-2	TGTGCCAGCTCACCTGTGGGCACCGGGGAGCTGTTTTTT	CASSPVGTGELFF
.	few	TRBV12-3/TRBV12-4	TRBJ1-5	TGTGCCAGCACCCTGGGGGGGGGGGCAAATCAGCCCCAGCATTTT	CASTLGGGANQPQHF
TRBD1	few	TRBV7-9	TRBJ2-7	TGTGCCAGCAGCCCACGGGCAGGGGGCGCGGGGCAGTACTTC	CASSPRAGGAGQYF
.	.	TRBV3-1	TRBJ1-2	TGTGCCAGCAGCCAGACAGGCATGCACCTAAACTATGGCTACACCTTC	CASSQTGMHLNYGYTF
.	.	TRBV6-1	TRBJ1-1	TGTGCCAGCCACAGGGTCGGTGGGGACACTGAAGCTTTCTTT	CASHRVGGDTEAFF
.	.	TRBV7-8	TRBJ2-7	TGTGCCAGCAGCTTAGGTCCAGGAGCTGCCTACGAGCAGTACTTC	CASSLGPGAAYEQYF
.	.	TRBV24-1	TRBJ1-5	TGTGCCACCAGTGATTCCGAGCATCAGCCCCAGCATTTT	CATSDSEHQPQHF
TRBD2	many	TRBV2	TRBJ2-3	TGTGCCAGCAGTGACGTCCTAGCGGGATATTTT	CASSDVLAGYF
.	many	TRBV3-1	TRBJ1-1	TGTGCCAGCAGCACCCGACAGAAGGCTGAAGCTTTCTTT	CASSTRQKAEAFF
.	few	TRBV12-3/TRBV12-4	TRBJ2-4	TGTGCCAGTTCGGGGGCGAACATTCAGTACTTC	CASSGANIQYF
.	many	TRBV28	TRBJ1-2	TGTGCCAGCATCTCCCAGGGGCTCTCTGGCTACACCTTC	CASISQGLSGYTF
.	.	TRBV24-1	TRBJ2-7	TGTGCCACCAGTGAGGGATCCTACGAGCAGTACTTC	CATSEGSYEQYF
.	many	TRBV18	TRBJ1-1	TGTGCCAGCTCACCAGGGGGATTTGGCACTGAAGCTTTCTTT	CASSPGGFGTEAFF